A single sample is the source of the 27 T cell receptor beta chains below, sequenced in a study of CD4+ T cells in melanoma. This table comes from immunoSEQ multiplex PCR, and its TCRdb copy is limited to in-frame clones, with some not included. The sample shows around 13,000 clones, under 80% of them seen only once. Sequencing was done on a sample of cells from a culture (not recorded whether cultured in vitro). These receptors were collected from a human donor with melanoma.

The sample holds a few counts of this clone. This chain uses TRBV5-4 with TRBJ1-2, with D perhaps matching TRBD1 (5 bases). Germline V CDR1 and CDR2: SGHNT, YYREEE (reference sequence). V lost 1 base to trimming and J lost 6 bases, with 13 bases between them. The CDR3 runs to 14 residues. CDR3 DNA sequence: TGTGCCAGCAGCTTGCAGGGCCGTCCGGATGGCTACACCTTC. Its protein is CASSLQGRPDGYTF.

The chain carries TRBV27 and TRBJ1-4, with 10 bases identical to TRBD1. From germline, CDR1 is MNHEY and CDR2 SMNVEV (reference sequence). CDR3 length: 16 residues. The V gene end was trimmed by 6 bases and the J gene end by 5 bases; junction bases not matched to a gene: 9. Written as DNA, the CDR3 is TGTGCCAGCAGCCTCGCGCCGGGACAGGGGAATGAAAAACTGTTTTTT. It encodes CASSLAPGQGNEKLFF.

In its sample, this clone was seen a few times. This chain connects TRBV4-1 to TRBJ1-3; unclear D gene. Per germline, CDR1 MGHRA and CDR2 YSYEKL. The CDR3 is 14 amino acids. V was clipped by 4 bases and J by 2 bases, with 9 bases between them. In DNA, the CDR3 is TGCGCCAGCAGCCGTTGGTCGACTGGAAACACCATATATTTT. Its translation is CASSRWSTGNTIYF.

The genes are TRBV6-1 and TRBJ2-7; D is perhaps TRBD1 (6 bases). V was clipped by 2 bases and J by 5 bases, with 13 bases between them. The CDR3 is made up of 14 amino acids. CDR1 and CDR2 from the germline V gene are MNHNS and SASEGT. The DNA for the CDR3 is TGTGCCAGCAGTGAACGCAGGGGCCTAAACGAGCAGTACTTC. It codes for CASSERRGLNEQYF.

Only one count was recorded for this clone. The chain combines TRBV4-2 with TRBJ1-6; 9 positions agree with TRBD1. This CDR3 has 17 amino acids. Losses at the gene ends were 0 bases for V and 6 bases for J; bases not matched to a gene: 6. Germline V gives CDR1 LGHNA, CDR2 YNFKEQ. This chain's CDR3 is CASSQEGQGSRNSPLHF. CDR3 nucleotides: TGTGCCAGCAGCCAAGAGGGACAGGGTTCGCGTAATTCACCCCTCCACTTT.

This clone has only a few counts. V usage is TRBV19 and J usage is TRBJ1-2; TRBD1 is a possible D gene (5 bases). The V gene's germline CDR1 is LNHDA and CDR2 SQIVND (reference sequence). The CDR3 is made up of 15 amino acids. Trimming removed 0 bases at V and 4 bases at J, with 12 bases between. CDR3 nucleotides: TGTGCCAGTAGTATAGACGGCGCGGGGCCCTATGGCTACACCTTC. Translated: CASSIDGAGPYGYTF.

The CDR3 protein is CASSVTRGWSYEQYF. The CDR3 nucleotides read TGTGCCAGTAGTGTTACCAGGGGATGGTCCTACGAGCAGTACTTC. V usage is TRBV19 and J usage is TRBJ2-7; tentatively, D is TRBD1 (6 bases). Per the germline V gene, CDR1 is LNHDA and CDR2 is SQIVND (reference sequence). The CDR3 extends over 15 amino acids. V was cut by 5 bases and J by 1 base, with 15 bases left in between.

The rearrangement joins TRBV5-1 to TRBJ1-5; the D gene is possibly TRBD1 (6 bases). The germline V and J ends were trimmed by 0 bases and 0 bases, with 13 bases remaining between them. The germline V gene encodes CDR1 SGHRS and CDR2 YFSETQ. CDR3 length: 17 residues. The CDR3 nucleotides are TGCGCCAGCAGCTTGGGGCCAGGGGACGTTAGCAATCAGCCCCAGCATTTT. Translation gives CASSLGPGDVSNQPQHF.

A single count supports this clone. V is TRBV25-1 and J is TRBJ1-4; D possibly corresponds to TRBD1 (6 bases). The CDR3 spans 18 residues. Germline CDR1 is MGHDK and CDR2 is SYGVNS. V was pared by 0 bases and J by 5 bases, with 19 bases between. CDR3 nucleotides: TGTGCCAGCAGTGAATATGCCGGTTCGACAGGCAAGAATGAAAAACTGTTTTTT. Translated: CASSEYAGSTGKNEKLFF.

CDR3 in DNA: TGTGCCTTGCAAGCGGGGGGAACCTCTTGGGATGAGCAGTTCTTC. Its translation: CALQAGGTSWDEQFF. The rearrangement links TRBV30 to TRBJ2-1; 9 positions agree with TRBD2. This CDR3 has 15 residues. Germline values: CDR1 GTSNPN, CDR2 SVGIG (reference sequence). After removal of 7 bases from V and 8 bases from J, the junction contained 15 bases not matched to a gene.

This chain uses TRBV4-2 with TRBJ1-2, with TRBD1 as a possible D gene (5 bases). Trimming took off 1 base at V and 8 bases at J, with 14 bases between the two ends. This CDR3 has 14 residues. Germline-derived CDR1 and CDR2 are LGHNA and YNFKEQ. In DNA, the CDR3 is TGTGCCAGCAGCCAAGTAGAAAGGGGAGGAGGCTACACCTTC. It yields the protein CASSQVERGGGYTF.

This clone showed up just a few times. The gene calls are TRBV4-2 and TRBJ1-1; no clear D gene. Between the trimmed V and J ends, which lost 2 bases and 1 base, there was a span of 8 bases. Germline V CDR1 and CDR2: LGHNA, YNFKEQ. The CDR3 extends over 14 amino acids. CDR3 residues: CASSQRTQNTEAFF. In DNA, the CDR3 is TGTGCCAGCAGCCAAAGGACTCAGAACACTGAAGCTTTCTTT.

This clone was detected only a few times. This chain's CDR3 is CASSFRGQYNSPLHF. The CDR3 DNA is TGTGCCAGCAGCTTCAGGGGACAGTATAATTCACCCCTCCACTTT. This chain uses TRBV5-6 with TRBJ1-6, with 7 nucleotides matching TRBD1. V dropped 2 bases and J dropped 4; count of bases not matched to a gene: 3. CDR3 size: 15 residues. The germline gives CDR1 SGHDT, CDR2 YYEEEE.

The sample holds a few counts of this clone. V usage is TRBV7-6 and J usage is TRBJ2-7; TRBD2 agrees at 8 bases. The CDR3 has 14 residues. Germline V gene data show CDR1 as SGHVS and CDR2 as FNYEAQ. The ends lost 3 bases at V and 0 bases at J; junction bases unmatched: 1. CDR3 protein: CASSFSGTSYEQYF. The CDR3 DNA sequence: TGTGCCAGCAGCTTTAGCGGGACCTCCTACGAGCAGTACTTC.

The CDR3 reads CASSVEQGGTEAFF. CDR3 nucleotides: TGTGCCAGCAGTGTGGAACAGGGGGGTACTGAAGCTTTCTTT. The chain links TRBV2 to TRBJ1-1; 8 nucleotides line up with TRBD1. Germline V gene sequence: CDR1 SNHLY, CDR2 FYNNEI. The V gene end was trimmed by 4 bases and the J gene end by 5 bases; junction bases not matched to a gene: 6. The CDR3 consists of 14 residues.

This clone turned up a few times. J is TRBJ2-2 and V is TRBV5-1; 10 bases map to TRBD2. The CDR3 spans 16 residues. The trim removed 4 bases at V and 6 bases at J, leaving 9 bases unmatched. CDR1 is SGHRS and CDR2 is YFSETQ in the germline V gene. The CDR3 loop is CASSLGIAGGSGELFF. The DNA of the CDR3 is TGCGCCAGCAGCCTTGGAATAGCGGGGGGTTCCGGGGAGCTGTTTTTT.

The V gene is TRBV6-1, the J gene TRBJ2-5, with D unresolved. Germline V gives CDR1 MNHNS, CDR2 SASEGT. This CDR3 has 14 residues. Trimming took off 1 base at V and 3 bases at J, with 9 bases between the two ends. Here the CDR3 reads CASSEEESKETQYF. The DNA for the CDR3 is TGTGCCAGCAGTGAAGAAGAGTCTAAAGAGACCCAGTACTTC.

By its share, this clone is medium-sized. The chain has TRBV2 and TRBJ2-1; D unclear. This CDR3 is 13 amino acids long. Trimming shortened V by 2 bases and J by 2 bases, and 4 bases separated the two germline ends. Germline lookup yields CDR1 SNHLY and CDR2 FYNNEI. CDR3 residues: CASSENPYNEQFF. The DNA of the CDR3 is TGTGCCAGCAGTGAAAATCCCTACAATGAGCAGTTCTTC. Full variable domain (rest looked up from reference TRBV2 and TRBJ2-1): EPEVTQTPSHQVTQMGQEVILRCVPISNHLYFYWYRQILGQKVEFLVSFYNNEISEKSEIFDDQFSVERPDGSNFTLKIRSTKLEDSAMYFCASSENPYNEQFFGPGTRLTVL.

This chain joins TRBV7-9 and TRBJ2-1, with 10 bases fitting TRBD2. V shed 5 bases and J 8 bases; nucleotides not matched to a gene: 18. The CDR3 has 18 residues. CDR1 and CDR2 from the germline V gene are SEHNR and FQNEAQ (reference sequence). CDR3 residues: CASSDSGMGLAPRYEQFF. Written as DNA, the CDR3 is TGTGCCAGCAGCGACTCGGGTATGGGACTAGCGCCGAGATATGAGCAGTTCTTC. Drawing the rest from reference TRBV7-9 and TRBJ2-1, the complete variable domain is DTGVSQNPRHKITKRGQNVTFRCDPISEHNRLYWYRQTLGQGPEFLTYFQNEAQLEKSRLLSDRFSAERPKGSFSTLEIQRTEQGDSAMYLCASSDSGMGLAPRYEQFFGPGTRLTVL.

The chain joins TRBV4-2 to TRBJ2-2; TRBD1 is a possible D gene (5 bases). CDR3 length equals 15 residues. Trimming shortened V by 4 bases and J by 1 base, and 10 bases separated the two germline ends. Germline V CDR1 and CDR2: LGHNA, YNFKEQ. CDR3 sequence (DNA): TGTGCCAGCAGCCGACAGACTGGGAACACCGGGGAGCTGTTTTTT. Translated, it gives CASSRQTGNTGELFF.

V gene TRBV15 combines with J gene TRBJ1-2; tentatively, D is TRBD1 (6 bases). The CDR3 contains 16 residues. Germline-derived CDR1 and CDR2 are LNHNV and YYDKDF (reference sequence). Trimming took off 0 bases at V and 2 bases at J, with 13 bases between the two ends. The CDR3 loop reads CATSRDRDRSNYGYTF. The CDR3 DNA sequence: TGTGCCACCAGCAGAGATAGAGACAGGTCGAACTATGGCTACACCTTC.

The chain recombines TRBV6-1 with TRBJ2-7, with 8 positions matching TRBD1. Trimming removed 1 base from V and 5 bases from J; junction bases left unmatched: 19. The V gene's germline CDR1 is MNHNS and CDR2 SASEGT. The CDR3 is 19 residues long. The CDR3 sequence is CASSEVRRGRKGPVHEQYF. The DNA of the CDR3 is TGTGCCAGCAGTGAAGTTCGCAGGGGGCGGAAAGGGCCGGTACACGAGCAGTACTTC.

This clone showed up just once. This chain connects TRBV11-1 to TRBJ2-7; TRBD1 matches at 9 bases. This CDR3 has 14 amino acids. Germline CDR1 reads SGHAT; CDR2 reads FQDESV (reference sequence). V trimming: 5 bases; J trimming: 0 bases; junction bases outside the gene matches: 2. For the CDR3, the DNA is TGTGCCAGCAGCCGGGACAGGGACTCCTACGAGCAGTACTTC. Translating gives CASSRDRDSYEQYF.

The J gene is TRBJ2-3, the V gene TRBV21-1. TRBV21-1 is annotated as a pseudogene. The CDR3 covers 16 residues. CDR3 coding DNA: TGTGCCAGCAGCAAAGAGAGGACCTTAACCCCAGATACGCAGTATTTT. Protein sequence: CASSKERTLTPDTQYF.

The rearrangement uses TRBV10-3 and TRBJ2-7; 8 nucleotides align to TRBD2. Germline CDR1 is ENHRY and CDR2 is SYGVKD. The V gene end was trimmed by 8 bases and the J gene end by 7 bases; junction bases not matched to a gene: 13. The CDR3 consists of 14 residues. DNA of the CDR3: TGTGCCATCGCTGCGGGGGGCCCTCGGGAGGAGCAGTACTTC. It translates to CAIAAGGPREEQYF.

This sequence joins TRBV27 and TRBJ1-6; the D is unclear. Trimming removed 8 bases from V and 10 bases from J, with 15 bases in between. Germline V gives CDR1 MNHEY, CDR2 SMNVEV (reference sequence). CDR3 length: 13 amino acids. This CDR3 is CASGPFDTSPLHF. In DNA, the CDR3 is TGTGCCAGCGGACCTTTTGACACCTCACCCCTCCACTTT.

V is TRBV29-1 and J is TRBJ1-1; 11 bases are a match to TRBD1. V lost 6 bases to trimming and J lost 3 bases; unmatched junction nucleotides: 3. Germline loops: CDR1 SQVTM, CDR2 ANQGSEA. This CDR3 spans 13 amino acids. The CDR3 nucleotides are TGCAGCGTCGAGGGACAGGGGGACACTGAAGCTTTCTTT. Translating gives CSVEGQGDTEAFF.